Following are 9 T cell receptor beta chains from one sample sequenced in a study of cytomegalovirus exposure and HLA in healthy donors. 13 Jbeta primers and 60 Vbeta primers were used for the PCR. TCRdb's table, derived via immunoSEQ multiplex PCR, lists solely in-frame clones and lacks some. The data contain approximately 190,000 clones, about nine tenths of them seen just once; the ten biggest clones take up roughly 1.3%. Sequenced input: PBMCs. The receptors were sampled from a man under 40 in good health and CMV-seronegative.

Only a few counts were recorded for this clone. This chain connects TRBV30 to TRBJ2-2; D is perhaps TRBD1 (5 bases). V lost 3 bases to trimming and J lost 9 bases, with 11 bases between them. The CDR3 is 12 amino acids. Germline V gene data show CDR1 as GTSNPN and CDR2 as SVGIG (reference sequence). The CDR3 sequence is CAWSQGARELFF. In nucleotides, the CDR3 is TGTGCCTGGAGCCAAGGGGCCCGGGAGCTGTTTTTT.

The chain is built from TRBV19 and TRBJ2-5; tentatively, D is TRBD1 (6 bases). Deletions cut 2 bases from V and 5 bases from J, with 9 bases between. The CDR3 consists of 13 residues. CDR1 LNHDA and CDR2 SQIVND come from the germline V gene (reference sequence). The CDR3 loop is CASSILGAETQYF. DNA of the CDR3: TGTGCCAGTAGTATATTGGGGGCCGAGACCCAGTACTTC.

In this sample, this clone turned up once. The chain links TRBV5-5 to TRBJ2-7, with D possibly TRBD2 on 5 matching bases. Trimming stripped 0 bases from V and 2 bases from J, with 15 bases between. Looked up from germline, CDR1 is SGHKS and CDR2 is YYEKEE (reference sequence). This CDR3 is built from 16 residues. The chain's CDR3 is CASSLEGGLYPYEQYF. In DNA, the CDR3 is TGTGCCAGCAGCTTGGAAGGAGGTCTGTATCCCTACGAGCAGTACTTC. The full variable domain, its missing parts supplied by reference TRBV5-5 and TRBJ2-7, is DAGVTQSPTHLIKTRGQQVTLRCSPISGHKSVSWYQQVLGQGPQFIFQYYEKEERGRGNFPDRFSARQFPNYSSELNVNALLLGDSALYLCASSLEGGLYPYEQYFGPGTRLTVT.

This clone was picked up a small number of times. This rearrangement joins TRBV29-1 to TRBJ2-7; 8 nucleotides agree with TRBD1. J was trimmed by 6 bases and V by 6 bases; bases with no gene match: 7. The CDR3 consists of 12 residues. Germline loops: CDR1 SQVTM, CDR2 ANQGSEA. CDR3 region: CSVIGQGIEQYF. CDR3 sequence (DNA): TGCAGCGTGATAGGACAGGGAATCGAGCAGTACTTC.

J is TRBJ2-5 and V is TRBV5-1; 8 bases are a match to TRBD2. Unmatched junction bases numbered 5, after V lost 0 bases and J lost 1 base. Germline V gene sequence: CDR1 SGHRS, CDR2 YFSETQ. The CDR3 loop spans 16 amino acids. Here the CDR3 DNA reads TGCGCCAGCAGCTTGGGTCCGGGGGGGCTCCAAGAGACCCAGTACTTC. Translation gives CASSLGPGGLQETQYF.

V usage is TRBV27 and J usage is TRBJ2-1, with D perhaps TRBD2 (6 bases). Germline lookup yields CDR1 MNHEY and CDR2 SMNVEV (reference sequence). CDR3 length equals 14 residues. Trimming cost V 3 bases and J 6 bases, with 12 bases left between them. The CDR3 reads CASSLGGVVNEQFF. As DNA, the CDR3 is TGTGCCAGCAGTTTGGGGGGAGTTGTCAATGAGCAGTTCTTC.

The chain links TRBV6-4 to TRBJ1-6, with 9 bases identical to TRBD1. The germline CDR1 and CDR2 sequences are MRHNA and SNTAGT. This CDR3 is 16 amino acids long. J was trimmed by 7 bases and V by 0 bases; bases with no gene match: 4. In DNA, the CDR3 is TGTGCCAGCAGTGACTCCCGGGACAGGGTAAATTCACCCCTCCACTTT. It is translated as CASSDSRDRVNSPLHF.

The chain joins TRBV5-1 to TRBJ2-7; TRBD1 is a possible D gene (6 bases). The germline gives CDR1 SGHRS, CDR2 YFSETQ. The V end lost 1 base, the J end lost 0 bases, and 8 bases lay between the germline ends. This CDR3 contains 14 residues. CDR3 sequence reads: CASSLTGSSYEQYF. The CDR3 DNA follows: TGCGCCAGCAGCTTGACAGGGAGCTCCTACGAGCAGTACTTC.

The chain links TRBV2 to TRBJ1-3, with TRBD1 matching 8 bases. CDR1 SNHLY and CDR2 FYNNEI come from the germline V gene. J lost 14 bases, V lost 8 bases, and 14 bases had no gene match. The CDR3 runs 13 residues. DNA for the CDR3: TGTGCCAGCCGTCCGGGACAGGCGGGACTTTTATATTTT. Translated: CASRPGQAGLLYF. The full variable domain, completed using reference TRBV2 and TRBJ1-3, is EPEVTQTPSHQVTQMGQEVILRCVPISNHLYFYWYRQILGQKVEFLVSFYNNEISEKSEIFDDQFSVERPDGSNFTLKIRSTKLEDSAMYFCASRPGQAGLLYFGEGSWLTVV.